Shown below are 24 T cell receptor beta chains from a single sample sequenced in a study of neurological immune-mediated disorders. TCRdb redid the calling of the 5' RACE reads with MiXCR, one entry per CDR3 protein. The table has 50,000 or so distinct CDR3 sequences, less than 4.5% seen once; the top ten hold 1.5% to 2%. The sequencing sample was made of PBMCs. These receptors were collected from a young man with multiple sclerosis.

This clonotype has ten or more counts. The rearrangement uses TRBV15 and TRBJ1-2; no firm D call. Trimming pared 0 bases from V and 4 bases from J, leaving 15 bases between. The germline gives CDR1 LNHNV, CDR2 YYDKDF (reference sequence). The CDR3 sequence is 16 residues long. CDR3 nucleotide sequence: TGTGCCACCAGCAGAGATCTTCCTTCGGAAAGCTATGGCTACACCTTC. Its translation: CATSRDLPSESYGYTF.

This clonotype appeared a few times. This chain links TRBV12-3 or TRBV12-4 with TRBJ2-1; D perhaps matches TRBD2 (6 bases). The ends were cut back, 6 bases at V and 14 bases at J, with 17 bases in the middle. The CDR3 sequence is 12 residues long. CDR3 loop: CASSTMRGREFF. The CDR3 bases are TGTGCCAGCAGCACCATGCGGGGCAGGGAGTTCTTC.

This clonotype was found many times. This rearrangement joins TRBV20-1 to TRBJ1-1; 9 bases align to TRBD1. Germline V gene lookup returns CDR1 DFQATT and CDR2 SNEGSKA (reference sequence). J lost 1 base, V lost 5 bases, and 8 bases had no gene match. The CDR3 spans 15 residues. The chain's CDR3 is CSASPGQGWNTEAFF. As DNA, the CDR3 is TGCAGTGCTTCTCCGGGACAGGGATGGAACACTGAAGCTTTCTTT.

At least ten counts were recorded for this clonotype. V is TRBV29-1 and J is TRBJ2-5; TRBD1 agrees at 10 bases. Germline CDR1 SQVTM, CDR2 ANQGSEA. V dropped 6 bases and J dropped 5; count of bases not matched to a gene: 3. This CDR3 is built from 12 residues. The DNA of the CDR3 is TGCAGCGTGGGACAGGGGCCCGAGACCCAGTACTTC. This sequence encodes CSVGQGPETQYF.

Many counts were recorded for this clonotype. The chain combines TRBV20-1 with TRBJ2-2; the match to TRBD1 covers 7 bases. V dropped 3 bases and J dropped 1; count of bases not matched to a gene: 5. The CDR3 is made up of 15 amino acids. CDR1 and CDR2 from the germline V gene are DFQATT and SNEGSKA (reference sequence). CDR3 loop: CSASRGSMNTGELFF. CDR3 nucleotides: TGCAGTGCTAGCAGGGGGTCAATGAACACCGGGGAGCTGTTTTTT.

The V call is TRBV10-3, the J call TRBJ1-1, with a weak D call TRBD1 (5 bases). Germline lookup yields CDR1 ENHRY and CDR2 SYGVKD. V was shortened by 6 bases and J by 3 bases, with 8 bases between the two germline ends. CDR3 length: 12 amino acids. The CDR3, as DNA: TGTGCCATCAGGATGGGGGACACTGAAGCTTTCTTT. This codes for CAIRMGDTEAFF.

There are many counts of this clonotype. The chain links TRBV28 to TRBJ2-3; no clear D. Germline CDR1 reads MDHEN; CDR2 reads SYDVKM. V shed 5 bases and J shed 3 bases, with 6 bases lying between them. CDR3 size: 12 residues. As DNA, the CDR3 is TGTGCCAGCAGTCTCCTGACAGATACGCAGTATTTT. Translation: CASSLLTDTQYF.

This clonotype occurred a few times. A junction boundary mismatches the germline segment, possibly from a read error. The genes are TRBV11-3 and TRBJ1-5; possibly TRBD1 for D (5 bases). The CDR3 is 15 residues long. Looked up from germline, CDR1 is SGHNT and CDR2 is YENEEA. The CDR3 region is CASSIWDGSNQPQNF. The CDR3 DNA follows: TGTGCCAGCAGCATTTGGGACGGTAGCAATCAGCCCCAGAATTTT.

There are many counts of this clonotype. The chain has TRBV10-2 and TRBJ2-1; 8 positions agree with TRBD2. Looked up from germline, CDR1 is WSHSY and CDR2 is SAAADI. Germline trimming cut 8 bases from V and 9 bases from J; bases unmatched to any gene: 15. The CDR3 covers 15 residues. CDR3 protein: CASVPTGTSFSEQFF. The CDR3 DNA reads as TGCGCCAGCGTCCCAACCGGGACTAGTTTTAGTGAGCAGTTCTTC.

This clonotype was found many times. This chain uses TRBV4-1 with TRBJ2-2, with TRBD1 matching 11 bases. Germline CDR1 is MGHRA and CDR2 is YSYEKL. V shed 3 bases and J 6 bases; nucleotides not matched to a gene: 6. CDR3 length: 16 residues. The CDR3 here is CASSQAPGQGAGELFF. The DNA of the CDR3 is TGCGCCAGCAGCCAGGCTCCGGGACAGGGGGCCGGGGAGCTGTTTTTT.

This clonotype was counted at least ten times. The genes are TRBV2 and TRBJ2-5; D possibly uses TRBD1 or TRBD2 (5 bases each). The V gene's germline CDR1 is SNHLY and CDR2 FYNNEI. The CDR3 consists of 14 residues. V was trimmed by 2 bases and J by 4 bases, leaving 11 bases between them. The CDR3 bases are TGTGCCAGCAGTGAATGGGACGTCGCAGAGACCCAGTACTTC. Translating gives CASSEWDVAETQYF.

This clonotype was observed at least ten times. The CDR3 is CSARAAGAGNTIYF. In DNA, the CDR3 is TGCAGTGCTAGAGCCGCAGGGGCTGGAAACACCATATATTTT. The J gene is TRBJ1-3, the V gene TRBV20-1; weak D call: TRBD1 (6 bases). V dropped 1 base and J dropped 2 bases, with 9 bases sitting between them. Germline loops: CDR1 DFQATT, CDR2 SNEGSKA (reference sequence). CDR3 length: 14 amino acids.

The chain couples TRBV5-1 to TRBJ2-2; D is ambiguous. The CDR3 spans 14 residues. V lost 7 bases and J lost 6, with 16 bases in between. The germline V gene has CDR1 SGHRS and CDR2 YFSETQ. The CDR3 bases are TGCGCCAGCGGAGACAAGTCCGGTGCCGGGGAGCTGTTTTTT. It is translated as CASGDKSGAGELFF.

At least ten counts were recorded for this clonotype. CDR3 sequence: CASSLGATNEQFF. DNA for the CDR3: TGCGCCAGCAGCTTGGGAGCAACGAATGAGCAGTTCTTC. This chain connects TRBV5-1 to TRBJ2-1; unclear D gene. V was shortened by 0 bases and J by 7 bases, with 8 bases between the two germline ends. CDR1 and CDR2 (germline): SGHRS, YFSETQ. The CDR3 length is 13 residues.

The V call is TRBV6-5, the J call TRBJ2-5; weak D call: TRBD2 (5 bases). The germline V and J ends were trimmed by 0 bases and 2 bases, with 7 bases remaining between them. The germline V gene encodes CDR1 MNHEY and CDR2 SVGAGI. The CDR3 runs to 14 residues. The CDR3 here is CASSYSEGQETQYF. The CDR3 DNA reads TGTGCCAGCAGTTACTCTGAGGGTCAAGAGACCCAGTACTTC.

In this sample, this clonotype turned up a few times. The V gene is TRBV5-5, the J gene TRBJ1-6; 9 positions agree with TRBD1. Germline V CDR1 and CDR2: SGHKS, YYEKEE (reference sequence). The CDR3 spans 15 residues. The V segment lost 9 bases and the J segment 7 bases; nucleotides outside the gene matches: 11. CDR3 protein: CATTTPDRGNSPLHF. The CDR3 nucleotides read TGTGCCACAACTACACCGGACAGGGGCAATTCACCCCTCCACTTT.

Here the CDR3 DNA reads TGCAGTGCTCCCGTTCAGGGCACTGAAGCTTTCTTT. The encoded protein is CSAPVQGTEAFF. This chain links TRBV20-1 with TRBJ1-1, with D tentatively TRBD1 (5 bases). The ends were cut back, 5 bases at V and 4 bases at J, with 11 bases in the middle. This CDR3 spans 12 amino acids. Germline lookup yields CDR1 DFQATT and CDR2 SNEGSKA (reference sequence).

This clonotype has at least ten counts. V is TRBV29-1 and J is TRBJ2-1; 13 positions match TRBD2. This CDR3 region has 16 residues. Trimming removed 7 bases from V and 0 bases from J; junction bases left unmatched: 6. The germline CDR1 and CDR2 sequences are SQVTM and ANQGSEA. The CDR3 protein is CSGIRTSGSSYNEQFF. The CDR3 nucleotides read TGCAGCGGCATTCGGACTAGCGGGAGCTCCTACAATGAGCAGTTCTTC.

V gene TRBV28 combines with J gene TRBJ2-2; D gene ambiguous. This CDR3 contains 12 residues. Per the germline V gene, CDR1 is MDHEN and CDR2 is SYDVKM. Trimming removed 7 bases from V and 2 bases from J, with 5 bases in between. The CDR3 spells CASIGNTGELFF. The CDR3 region has the DNA TGTGCCAGCATCGGCAACACCGGGGAGCTGTTTTTT.

Regarding this clonotype: This likely comes from a read error, as the CDR3 has no conserved phenylalanine or tryptophan at its end. The gene calls are TRBV6-6 and TRBJ2-3, with D possibly TRBD2 on 6 matching bases. The CDR3 sequence is 16 residues long. Germline values: CDR1 MNHNY, CDR2 SVGAGI (reference sequence). V was trimmed by 5 bases and J by 3 bases, leaving 18 bases between them. CDR3 sequence: CASSASGGGETDTQYN. The CDR3, as DNA: TGTGCCAGCAGTGCTTCCGGGGGAGGTGAGACAGATACGCAGTATAAT.

This clonotype has at least ten counts. The chain couples TRBV20-1 to TRBJ1-5; 7 bases match TRBD1. The CDR3 runs 17 residues. V gave up 1 base and J gave up 0 bases; unmatched junction bases: 9. Per germline, CDR1 DFQATT and CDR2 SNEGSKA (reference sequence). The CDR3 sequence is CSARGPSGTVSNQPQHF. The CDR3, as DNA: TGCAGTGCTAGAGGTCCATCCGGGACAGTTAGCAATCAGCCCCAGCATTTT.

There are many counts of this clonotype. The chain couples TRBV27 to TRBJ2-7; TRBD1 agrees at 7 bases. The junction had 6 bases not matched to a gene; V was cut back by 2 bases and J by 2 bases. Per the germline V gene, CDR1 is MNHEY and CDR2 is SMNVEV (reference sequence). This CDR3 is built from 15 residues. As DNA, the CDR3 is TGTGCCAGCAGTTTAATCGGGGACAGCGCCTACGAGCAGTACTTC. This translates into CASSLIGDSAYEQYF.

The J gene is TRBJ1-1, the V gene TRBV7-3; TRBD1 is a possible D gene (6 bases). The ends were cut back, 6 bases at V and 1 base at J, with 12 bases in the middle. The V gene's germline CDR1 is SGHTA and CDR2 FQGTGA. This CDR3 is 14 amino acids long. The CDR3 DNA follows: TGTGCCAGCAGAAGGGGGGGATCGAACACTGAAGCTTTCTTT. Translating gives CASRRGGSNTEAFF.

Details on this clonotype: Since a much larger clone is just one base distant, this may be a read error. This chain links TRBV4-2 with TRBJ1-4, with 9 bases fitting TRBD1. CDR3 length: 16 residues. CDR1 and CDR2 from the germline V gene are LGHNA and YNFKEQ. The CDR3 spells CASSRQGGSTNDKLFF. CDR3 DNA: TGTGCCAGCAGCCGACAGGGGGGGAGCACTAATGACAAACTGTTTTTT.